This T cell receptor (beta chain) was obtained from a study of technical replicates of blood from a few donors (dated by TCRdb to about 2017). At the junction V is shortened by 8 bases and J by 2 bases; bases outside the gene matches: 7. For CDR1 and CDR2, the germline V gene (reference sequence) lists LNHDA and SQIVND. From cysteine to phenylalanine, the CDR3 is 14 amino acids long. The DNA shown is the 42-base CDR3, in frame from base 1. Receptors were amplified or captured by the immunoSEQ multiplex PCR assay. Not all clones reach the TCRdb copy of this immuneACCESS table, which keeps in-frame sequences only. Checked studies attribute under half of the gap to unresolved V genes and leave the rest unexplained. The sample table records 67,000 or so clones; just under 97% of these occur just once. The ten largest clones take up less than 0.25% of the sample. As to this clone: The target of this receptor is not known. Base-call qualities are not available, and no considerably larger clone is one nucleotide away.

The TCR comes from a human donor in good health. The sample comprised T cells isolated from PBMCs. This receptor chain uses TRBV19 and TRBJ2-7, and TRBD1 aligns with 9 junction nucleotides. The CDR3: CASSTDRGTYEQYF. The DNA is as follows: TGTGCCAGTTCAACAGACAGGGGGACCTACGAGCAGTACTTC.